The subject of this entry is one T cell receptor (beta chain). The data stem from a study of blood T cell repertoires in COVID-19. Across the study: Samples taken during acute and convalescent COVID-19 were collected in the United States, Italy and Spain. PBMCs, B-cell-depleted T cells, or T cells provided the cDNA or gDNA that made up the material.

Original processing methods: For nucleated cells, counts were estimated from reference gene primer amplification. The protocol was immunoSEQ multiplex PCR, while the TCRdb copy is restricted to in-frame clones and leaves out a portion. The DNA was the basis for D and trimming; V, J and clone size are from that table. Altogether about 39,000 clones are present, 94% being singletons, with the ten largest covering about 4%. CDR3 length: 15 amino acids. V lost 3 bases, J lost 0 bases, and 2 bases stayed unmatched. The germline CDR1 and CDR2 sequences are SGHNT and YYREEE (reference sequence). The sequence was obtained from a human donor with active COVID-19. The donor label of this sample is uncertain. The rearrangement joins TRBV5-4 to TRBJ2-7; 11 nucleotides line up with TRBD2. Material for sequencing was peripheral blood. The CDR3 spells CASSYSGGVSYEQYF. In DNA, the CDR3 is TGTGCCAGCAGCTATAGCGGGGGGGTCTCCTACGAGCAGTACTTC.